The 8 T cell receptor beta chains given below trace back to one sample, sequenced in a study of human versus mouse CDR3 diversity and MHC coevolution. Repertoires were generated with immunoSEQ multiplex PCR, while TCRdb's copy carries only in-frame clones and drops some. The table records about 80,000 clones, 93% of them present only once. The source material was naive CD4+ T cells from blood. Subset described: CD45RO-negative CD62L-positive naive CD4 T cells. These receptor sequences come from a person aged 30-69 years in good health.

This clone was recorded only once. The chain has TRBV7-2 and TRBJ2-2; 10 bases agree with TRBD2. The CDR3 extends over 16 amino acids. V shed 4 bases, J shed 6 bases, and the junction held 8 bases outside the gene matches. Germline V lookup: CDR1 SGHTA, CDR2 FQGNSA. CDR3 protein: CASSSITSGKAGELFF. The CDR3 DNA is TGTGCCAGCAGCTCAATCACTAGCGGGAAAGCCGGGGAGCTGTTTTTT.

The chain recombines TRBV7-9 with TRBJ2-7, with D perhaps TRBD1 (5 bases). The length of the CDR3 is 15 residues. Germline CDR1 and CDR2: SEHNR and FQNEAQ (reference sequence). The V end was cut by 0 bases, the J end by 2 bases, with 11 bases between. The CDR3 DNA reads as TGTGCCAGCAGCTTAGCGGGCAGCAGGGCCTACGAGCAGTACTTC. It codes for CASSLAGSRAYEQYF.

The chain employs TRBV6-1 and TRBJ1-1, with D perhaps matching TRBD1 (5 bases). CDR1 is MNHNS, CDR2 SASEGT, per germline. The CDR3 totals 13 residues. V dropped 5 bases and J dropped 5 bases, with 12 bases sitting between them. CDR3 amino acids: CASSTRDLTEAFF. DNA of the CDR3: TGTGCCAGCAGTACGCGGGACTTGACTGAAGCTTTCTTT.

As to this clone: Other DNA sequences from this sample encode an identical CDR3 as well. The V and J genes are TRBV18 and TRBJ1-1, with 9 bases identical to TRBD1. The CDR3 is 15 residues long. Per germline, CDR1 KGHSH and CDR2 LQKENI. V gave up 2 bases and J gave up 1 base; unmatched junction bases: 2. The CDR3 is CASSPRQGGNTEAFF. As DNA, the CDR3 is TGTGCCAGCTCACCAAGACAGGGGGGGAACACTGAAGCTTTCTTT.

The V and J genes are TRBV27 and TRBJ2-3; maybe TRBD1 (6 bases). V lost 3 bases and J 4 bases, leaving 17 bases between the germline ends. The CDR3 runs 16 residues. CDR1 MNHEY and CDR2 SMNVEV come from the germline V gene (reference sequence). CDR3 sequence: CASSFTGPPGADTQYF. The CDR3 bases are TGTGCCAGCAGTTTCACAGGGCCCCCAGGCGCAGATACGCAGTATTTT.

This chain connects TRBV10-3 to TRBJ2-1; 13 positions agree with TRBD2. Unmatched junction bases numbered 8, after V lost 4 bases and J lost 2 bases. The CDR3 is made up of 18 amino acids. CDR1 is ENHRY, CDR2 SYGVKD, per germline. CDR3 DNA sequence: TGTGCCATCAGTGCCCCAGGGACTAGCGGGATCGCCTACAATGAGCAGTTCTTC. It yields the protein CAISAPGTSGIAYNEQFF.

This chain links TRBV23-1 with TRBJ2-7, with a tentative D call TRBD1 (5 bases). TRBV23-1 is annotated as an ORF whose role is uncertain. Trimming pared 6 bases from V and 1 base from J, leaving 19 bases between. This CDR3 spans 16 amino acids. The CDR3, as DNA: TGCGCCAGCAGCCACCACGCCGGGCAGGGATCCTACGAGCAGTACTTC. Translation gives CASSHHAGQGSYEQYF.

J is TRBJ2-5 and V is TRBV5-1; 7 positions match TRBD1. This CDR3 spans 17 amino acids. V gave up 5 bases and J gave up 1 base; unmatched junction bases: 14. Per germline, CDR1 SGHRS and CDR2 YFSETQ. Here the CDR3 reads CASSLRNTGASQETQYF. The DNA for the CDR3 is TGCGCCAGCAGTTTAAGAAATACAGGGGCAAGCCAAGAGACCCAGTACTTC.